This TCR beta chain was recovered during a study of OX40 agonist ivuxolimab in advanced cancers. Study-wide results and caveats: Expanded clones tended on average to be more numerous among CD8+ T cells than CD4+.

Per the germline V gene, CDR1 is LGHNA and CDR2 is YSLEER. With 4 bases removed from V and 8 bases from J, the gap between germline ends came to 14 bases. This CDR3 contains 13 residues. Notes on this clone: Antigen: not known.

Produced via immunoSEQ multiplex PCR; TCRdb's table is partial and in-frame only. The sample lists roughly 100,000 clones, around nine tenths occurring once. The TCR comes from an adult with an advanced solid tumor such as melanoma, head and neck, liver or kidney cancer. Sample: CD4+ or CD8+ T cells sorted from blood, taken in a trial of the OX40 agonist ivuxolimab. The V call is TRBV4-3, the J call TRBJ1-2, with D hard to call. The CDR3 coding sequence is TGCGCCAGCAGCCGAGGGTCGGGGAACGGCTACACCTTC. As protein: CASSRGSGNGYTF.